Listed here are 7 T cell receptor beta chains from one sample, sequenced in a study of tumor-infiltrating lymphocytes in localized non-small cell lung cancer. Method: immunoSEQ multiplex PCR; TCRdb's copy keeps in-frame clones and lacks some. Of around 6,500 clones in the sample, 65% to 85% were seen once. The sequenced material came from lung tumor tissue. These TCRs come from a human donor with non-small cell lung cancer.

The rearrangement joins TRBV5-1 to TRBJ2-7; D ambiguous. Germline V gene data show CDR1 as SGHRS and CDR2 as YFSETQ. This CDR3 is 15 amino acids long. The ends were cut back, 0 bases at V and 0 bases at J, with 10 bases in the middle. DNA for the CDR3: TGCGCCAGCAGCTTGGACCCCCAACGCTCCTACGAGCAGTACTTC. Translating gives CASSLDPQRSYEQYF.

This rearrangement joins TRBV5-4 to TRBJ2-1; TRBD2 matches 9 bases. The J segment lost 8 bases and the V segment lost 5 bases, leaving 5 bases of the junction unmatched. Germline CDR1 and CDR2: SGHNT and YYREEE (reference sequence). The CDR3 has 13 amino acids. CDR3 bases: TGTGCCAGCAGTTGGGCTAGCGGGGATGAGCAGTTCTTC. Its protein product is CASSWASGDEQFF.

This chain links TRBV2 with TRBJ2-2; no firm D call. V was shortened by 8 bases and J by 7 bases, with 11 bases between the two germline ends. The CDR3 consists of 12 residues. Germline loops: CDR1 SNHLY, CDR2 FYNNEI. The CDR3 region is CASDLVDGELFF. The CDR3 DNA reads TGTGCCAGCGATTTAGTGGACGGGGAGCTGTTTTTT.

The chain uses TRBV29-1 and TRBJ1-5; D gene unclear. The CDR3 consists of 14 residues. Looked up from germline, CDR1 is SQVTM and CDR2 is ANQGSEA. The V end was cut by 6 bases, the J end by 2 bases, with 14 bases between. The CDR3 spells CSVVILDGNQPQHF. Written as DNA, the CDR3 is TGCAGCGTCGTCATTCTAGATGGCAATCAGCCCCAGCATTTT.

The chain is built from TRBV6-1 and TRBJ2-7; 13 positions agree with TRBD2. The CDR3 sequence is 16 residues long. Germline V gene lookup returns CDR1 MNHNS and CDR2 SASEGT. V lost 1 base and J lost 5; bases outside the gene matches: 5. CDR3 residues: CASSEVWTSGSHEQYF. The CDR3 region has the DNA TGTGCCAGCAGTGAAGTATGGACTAGCGGGAGCCACGAGCAGTACTTC.

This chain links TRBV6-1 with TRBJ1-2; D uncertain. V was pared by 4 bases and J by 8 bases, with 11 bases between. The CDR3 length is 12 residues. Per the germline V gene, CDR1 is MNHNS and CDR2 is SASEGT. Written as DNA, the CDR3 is TGTGCCAGCAGTGCTGGGGAGGGCGGCTACACCTTC. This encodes CASSAGEGGYTF.

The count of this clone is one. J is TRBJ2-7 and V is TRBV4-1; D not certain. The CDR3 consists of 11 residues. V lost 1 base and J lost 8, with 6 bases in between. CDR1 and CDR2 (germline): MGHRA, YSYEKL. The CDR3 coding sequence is TGCGCCAGCAGCCAAGGAAGTCAGCAGTACTTC. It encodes CASSQGSQQYF.